The present T cell receptor (beta chain) was sequenced within a study of T cell changes during pregnancy in multiple sclerosis. Sequencing used immunoSEQ multiplex PCR; TCRdb keeps in-frame clones, though not all of them. The sample gives about 97,000 clones, approximately 90% of which show up once; about 0.75% is in the top ten. The material sequenced was peripheral blood, taken in the second trimester of pregnancy. The sequence was collected from a female donor in good health, enrolled as a control in a pregnancy study.

CDR3 in DNA: TGTGCCAGTAGTATCGCGGGACAGGGAGAAGGCTACACCTTC. The encoded protein is CASSIAGQGEGYTF. The rearrangement links TRBV19 to TRBJ1-2; 9 nucleotides line up with TRBD1. This CDR3 is built from 14 residues. Germline trimming cut 3 bases from V and 8 bases from J; bases unmatched to any gene: 7. Germline CDR1 is LNHDA and CDR2 is SQIVND (reference sequence).